The 20 T cell receptor beta chains reported below all come from one sample, sequenced in a study of blood T cell repertoires in COVID-19. Profiled with immunoSEQ multiplex PCR; TCRdb holds only in-frame clones, not every one. In the table there are some 150,000 clones, around 81% of which are singletons. Sequencing was carried out using peripheral blood. All receptors derive from a man in his 60s with active or convalescent COVID-19.

A few counts support this clone. The CDR3 here is CASSPKDSGNSPLHF. For the CDR3, the DNA is TGTGCCAGCTCACCAAAGGACTCGGGTAATTCACCCCTCCACTTT. The V and J genes are TRBV18 and TRBJ1-6; D ambiguous. This CDR3 contains 15 residues. The V end was cut by 2 bases, the J end by 6 bases, with 11 bases between. Per germline, CDR1 KGHSH and CDR2 LQKENI.

V and J are TRBV2 and TRBJ2-5; TRBD1 matches at 11 bases. The CDR3 is made up of 15 amino acids. CDR1 and CDR2 (germline): SNHLY, FYNNEI. V shed 6 bases and J 5 bases; nucleotides not matched to a gene: 8. The CDR3 DNA follows: TGTGCCAGCAGGCGCGGGACAGGGGGTGGTGAGACCCAGTACTTC. Its translation is CASRRGTGGGETQYF.

V and J are TRBV9 and TRBJ1-4; D ambiguous. Germline lookup yields CDR1 SGDLS and CDR2 YYNGEE. The CDR3 covers 18 residues. Trimming pared 4 bases from V and 4 bases from J, leaving 23 bases between. The CDR3 sequence: CASSSRAPSSTVNEKLFF. The CDR3 DNA follows: TGTGCCAGCAGCTCTCGAGCCCCCTCGTCCACAGTTAATGAAAAACTGTTTTTT. The full variable domain, rest sourced from reference TRBV9 and TRBJ1-4, is DSGVTQTPKHLITATGQRVTLRCSPRSGDLSVYWYQQSLDQGLQFLIQYYNGEERAKGNILERFSAQQFPDLHSELNLSSLELGDSALYFCASSSRAPSSTVNEKLFFGSGTQLSVL.

This clone showed up just once. The junction departs from the called germline gene at one end, perhaps through a read error. The chain is built from TRBV27 and TRBJ2-4, with 7 bases that match TRBD1. Germline V gene data show CDR1 as MNHEY and CDR2 as SMNVEV (reference sequence). This CDR3 has 14 amino acids. CDR3 bases: TGTGCCGGCAGTTTCTCGACAGGGAGTACCATTCAGTACTTC. It codes for CAGSFSTGSTIQYF.

The chain has TRBV7-9 and TRBJ1-1; TRBD1 is a possible D gene (5 bases). The V and J ends lost 0 bases and 1 base respectively, with 9 bases between them. Germline CDR1 reads SEHNR; CDR2 reads FQNEAQ (reference sequence). CDR3 size: 15 residues. The CDR3, as DNA: TGTGCCAGCAGCTTAGCGCGGGGACGGAACACTGAAGCTTTCTTT. It is translated as CASSLARGRNTEAFF.

This chain links TRBV19 with TRBJ2-7; D may be TRBD1 (6 bases). Germline assignment: CDR1 LNHDA and CDR2 SQIVND (reference sequence). There are 12 residues in the CDR3. The V end was cut by 3 bases, the J end by 8 bases, with 11 bases between. CDR3 region: CASSIVQGQQYF. The CDR3 DNA reads as TGTGCCAGTAGTATTGTGCAGGGGCAGCAGTACTTC.

V usage is TRBV7-3 and J usage is TRBJ2-5; the D is unclear. The CDR3 runs 14 residues. With 6 bases removed from V and 4 bases from J, the gap between germline ends came to 15 bases. From germline, CDR1 is SGHTA and CDR2 FQGTGA. The CDR3 DNA sequence: TGTGCCAGCAGTCTTGATGCATCGGGAGAGACCCAGTACTTC. Protein sequence: CASSLDASGETQYF.

V usage is TRBV2 and J usage is TRBJ1-6; D is perhaps TRBD1 (5 bases). The length of the CDR3 is 11 residues. The germline gives CDR1 SNHLY, CDR2 FYNNEI. V was pared by 4 bases and J by 14 bases, with 9 bases between. CDR3 DNA sequence: TGTGCCAGCAGTGTACGGGGGGCCCTCCACTTT. It encodes CASSVRGALHF.

This clone was seen repeatedly, ten times or more. The chain recombines TRBV7-8 with TRBJ1-1; TRBD1 is a possible D gene (5 bases). The ends were cut back, 1 base at V and 1 base at J, with 7 bases in the middle. The germline gives CDR1 SGHVS, CDR2 FQNEAQ. There are 14 residues in the CDR3. The CDR3 DNA reads TGTGCCAGCAGCTTAGATCAGGGGAACACTGAAGCTTTCTTT. Protein sequence: CASSLDQGNTEAFF.

The rearrangement uses TRBV5-4 and TRBJ1-3, with D possibly matching TRBD1 (5 bases). The CDR3 extends over 16 amino acids. Germline loops: CDR1 SGHNT, CDR2 YYREEE (reference sequence). The V and J ends lost 0 bases and 2 bases respectively, with 12 bases between them. The DNA for the CDR3 is TGTGCCAGCAGCTTGGGGGGGGTGAAAACTGGAAACACCATATATTTT. Amino acid sequence: CASSLGGVKTGNTIYF.

The chain is built from TRBV7-2 and TRBJ2-7; TRBD2 agrees at 12 bases. The CDR3 is made up of 19 amino acids. Germline CDR1 and CDR2: SGHTA and FQGNSA. Trimming took 0 bases from V and 2 from J; bases not matched to a gene: 11. The CDR3 DNA reads TGTGCCAGCAGCTTAGCGCGGGTGACTCTAGCGGGAGGGACCTACGAGCAGTACTTC. It encodes CASSLARVTLAGGTYEQYF. The full variable domain, in which reference TRBV7-2 and TRBJ2-7 provide the parts outside the CDR3, is GAGVSQSPSNKVTEKGKDVELRCDPISGHTALYWYRQSLGQGLEFLIYFQGNSAPDKSGLPSDRFSAERTGGSVSTLTIQRTQQEDSAVYLCASSLARVTLAGGTYEQYFGPGTRLTVT.

CDR3 nucleotides: TGTGCCTGGAGTGTACAAAGTCCCCTCACTGAAGCTTTCTTT. Encoded protein: CAWSVQSPLTEAFF. The V call is TRBV30, the J call TRBJ1-1; D ambiguous. In germline, CDR1 is GTSNPN, CDR2 SVGIG (reference sequence). V lost 0 bases to trimming and J lost 4 bases, with 12 bases between them. The CDR3 is 14 residues long.

With regard to this clone: This same CDR3 is encoded by further DNA sequences in the sample. The chain joins TRBV7-3 to TRBJ2-5, with 7 bases matching TRBD2. The germline gives CDR1 SGHTA, CDR2 FQGTGA. The CDR3 is made up of 13 amino acids. The junction had 5 bases not matched to a gene; V was cut back by 6 bases and J by 4 bases. The CDR3 here is CASSLGGGETQYF. The CDR3 coding sequence is TGTGCCAGCAGTCTAGGCGGGGGAGAGACCCAGTACTTC.

The gene calls are TRBV25-1 and TRBJ1-2, with 7 bases matching TRBD1. This CDR3 has 16 residues. Trimming at V came to 5 bases and at J to 1 base, leaving 10 bases not matched to a gene. Germline assignment: CDR1 MGHDK and CDR2 SYGVNS. The CDR3 sequence is CASSSRTGGINYGYTF. The CDR3 DNA reads as TGTGCCAGCAGTTCTCGGACAGGTGGAATTAACTATGGCTACACCTTC.

The genes are TRBV19 and TRBJ1-1; D is ambiguous. The V end was cut by 0 bases, the J end by 0 bases, with 8 bases between. The CDR3 runs to 15 residues. CDR1 is LNHDA and CDR2 is SQIVND in the germline V gene (reference sequence). In nucleotides, the CDR3 is TGTGCCAGTAGTATAGATCGTCTAGTGAACACTGAAGCTTTCTTT. Amino acids: CASSIDRLVNTEAFF.

The chain joins TRBV7-6 to TRBJ2-1; 7 bases fit TRBD1. Germline V gene sequence: CDR1 SGHVS, CDR2 FNYEAQ. This CDR3 is 19 amino acids long. Trimming removed 1 base from V and 3 bases from J; junction bases left unmatched: 15. Here the CDR3 reads CASSLGLRSTRDSYNEQFF. DNA of the CDR3: TGTGCCAGCAGCTTAGGGTTGAGGTCAACCCGGGACAGCTACAATGAGCAGTTCTTC. Using reference TRBV7-6 and TRBJ2-1 for the parts outside the CDR3, the full variable domain is GAGVSQSPRYKVTKRGQDVALRCDPISGHVSLYWYRQALGQGPEFLTYFNYEAQQDKSGLPNDRFSAERPEGSISTLTIQRTEQRDSAMYRCASSLGLRSTRDSYNEQFFGPGTRLTVL.

The chain joins TRBV28 to TRBJ1-4, with 7 nucleotides matching TRBD1. The germline CDR1 and CDR2 sequences are MDHEN and SYDVKM. CDR3 length: 14 amino acids. V was clipped by 7 bases and J by 4 bases; unmatched bases: 6. CDR3 nucleotides: TGTGCCAGCACCGAGGGACAGATTAATGAAAAACTGTTTTTT. Its translation is CASTEGQINEKLFF.

The chain employs TRBV7-8 and TRBJ1-1; 7 nucleotides agree with TRBD1. V trimming: 2 bases; J trimming: 2 bases; junction bases outside the gene matches: 2. The CDR3 runs 14 residues. In germline, CDR1 is SGHVS, CDR2 FQNEAQ. CDR3 protein: CASSLKGANTEAFF. The DNA of the CDR3 is TGTGCCAGCAGCTTAAAGGGGGCTAACACTGAAGCTTTCTTT. Filled out from reference TRBV7-8 and TRBJ1-1, the complete variable domain reads GAGVSQSPRYKVAKRGQDVALRCDPISGHVSLFWYQQALGQGPEFLTYFQNEAQLDKSGLPSDRFFAERPEGSVSTLKIQRTQQEDSAVYLCASSLKGANTEAFFGQGTRLTVV.

V gene TRBV9 combines with J gene TRBJ2-3, with D tentatively TRBD2 (6 bases). Germline loops: CDR1 SGDLS, CDR2 YYNGEE. V was clipped by 4 bases and J by 6 bases, with 21 bases between them. The CDR3 spans 16 residues. DNA of the CDR3: TGTGCCAGCAGCCCCGGTGGGGGGAACCGGCCGGATACGCAGTATTTT. Protein product: CASSPGGGNRPDTQYF.

The chain couples TRBV9 to TRBJ2-1, with a weak D call TRBD2 (6 bases). The CDR3 sequence is 15 residues long. Trimming shortened V by 2 bases and J by 6 bases, and 15 bases separated the two germline ends. Germline CDR1 SGDLS, CDR2 YYNGEE. The CDR3 reads CASSVGGSSGNEQFF. The DNA for the CDR3 is TGTGCCAGCAGCGTTGGGGGGAGCTCTGGCAATGAGCAGTTCTTC.